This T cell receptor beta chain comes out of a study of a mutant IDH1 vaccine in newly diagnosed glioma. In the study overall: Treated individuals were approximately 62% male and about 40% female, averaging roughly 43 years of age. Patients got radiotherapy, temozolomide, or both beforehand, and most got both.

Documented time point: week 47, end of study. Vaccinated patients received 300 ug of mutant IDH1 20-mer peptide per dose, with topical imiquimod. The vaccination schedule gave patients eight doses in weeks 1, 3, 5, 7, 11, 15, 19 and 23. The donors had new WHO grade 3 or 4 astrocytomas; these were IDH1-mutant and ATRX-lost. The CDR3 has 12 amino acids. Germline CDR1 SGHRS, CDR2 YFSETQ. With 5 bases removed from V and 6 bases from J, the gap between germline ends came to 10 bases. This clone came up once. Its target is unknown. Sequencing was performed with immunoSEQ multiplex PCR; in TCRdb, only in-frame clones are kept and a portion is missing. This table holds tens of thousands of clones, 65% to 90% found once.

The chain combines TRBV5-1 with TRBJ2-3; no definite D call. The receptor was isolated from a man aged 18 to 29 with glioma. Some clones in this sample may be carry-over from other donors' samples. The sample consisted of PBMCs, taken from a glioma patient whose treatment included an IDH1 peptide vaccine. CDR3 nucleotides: TGCGCCAGCAGGAAAACCGGCGATACGCAGTATTTT. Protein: CASRKTGDTQYF.